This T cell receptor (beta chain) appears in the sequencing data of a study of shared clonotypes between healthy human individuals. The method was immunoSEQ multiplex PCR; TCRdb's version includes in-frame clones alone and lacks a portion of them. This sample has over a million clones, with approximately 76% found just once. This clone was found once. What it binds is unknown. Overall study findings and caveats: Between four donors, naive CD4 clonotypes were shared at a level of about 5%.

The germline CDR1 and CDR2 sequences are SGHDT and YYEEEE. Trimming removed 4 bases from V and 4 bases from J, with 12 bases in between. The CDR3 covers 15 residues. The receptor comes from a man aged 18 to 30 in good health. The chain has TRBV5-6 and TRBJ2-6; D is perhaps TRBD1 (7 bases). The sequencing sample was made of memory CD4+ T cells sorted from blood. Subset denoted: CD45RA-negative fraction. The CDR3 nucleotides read TGTGCCAGCAGCCCCAGGGGGGCAGGGGCCAACGTCCTGACTTTC. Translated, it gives CASSPRGAGANVLTF.